The 31 T cell receptor beta chains in this list originate from one sample, sequenced in a study of cytomegalovirus exposure and HLA in healthy donors. PCR was performed using 60 Vbeta and 13 Jbeta primers. Generated by immunoSEQ multiplex PCR, the TCRdb table keeps only in-frame clones and is missing some. The sample holds roughly 50,000 clones. Sequences were obtained from PBMCs. Every receptor here comes from a woman aged 35 to 49 in good health and CMV-seronegative.

The chain links TRBV28 to TRBJ1-2; 8 positions match TRBD1. Germline loops: CDR1 MDHEN, CDR2 SYDVKM. V lost 8 bases and J lost 2; bases outside the gene matches: 10. This CDR3 region has 15 residues. The CDR3 nucleotides are TGTGCCAGCGGAGAAGGGCCAGGGGGCAACTATGGCTACACCTTC. It translates to CASGEGPGGNYGYTF.

The genes are TRBV28 and TRBJ1-1; 10 bases fit TRBD1. Germline V gene data show CDR1 as MDHEN and CDR2 as SYDVKM. Losses at the gene ends were 5 bases for V and 6 bases for J; bases not matched to a gene: 9. The CDR3 covers 15 residues. CDR3 region: CASSTWTGGRAEAFF. CDR3 DNA sequence: TGTGCCAGCAGTACATGGACAGGGGGTAGGGCTGAAGCTTTCTTT.

The chain employs TRBV9 and TRBJ1-2, with 8 positions matching TRBD1. CDR3 length: 15 amino acids. V lost 3 bases and J lost 1; bases outside the gene matches: 5. CDR1 is SGDLS, CDR2 YYNGEE, per germline. As DNA, the CDR3 is TGTGCCAGCAGCGGAGGACAGGGAGGTAACTATGGCTACACCTTC. It is translated as CASSGGQGGNYGYTF.

The V call is TRBV30, the J call TRBJ1-1; D remains unclear. The CDR3 is made up of 13 amino acids. V lost 0 bases and J 10 bases, leaving 15 bases between the germline ends. CDR1 is GTSNPN and CDR2 is SVGIG in the germline V gene (reference sequence). CDR3 region: CAWSVRVRDTAFF. The CDR3 coding sequence is TGTGCCTGGAGTGTACGAGTTCGAGACACAGCTTTCTTT.

This chain links TRBV6-5 with TRBJ2-1; 10 positions match TRBD2. The germline V gene encodes CDR1 MNHEY and CDR2 SVGAGI. Trimming at V came to 7 bases and at J to 6 bases, leaving 9 bases not matched to a gene. The CDR3 runs to 15 residues. The CDR3 DNA is TGTGCCAGCACCCGACTAGCGGGCCGCCTCAATGAGCAGTTCTTC. Translated: CASTRLAGRLNEQFF.

The chain recombines TRBV27 with TRBJ2-6, with D possibly being TRBD1 (6 bases). The CDR3 contains 17 residues. Trimming cost V 6 bases and J 0 bases, with 15 bases left between them. Per germline, CDR1 MNHEY and CDR2 SMNVEV (reference sequence). This chain's CDR3 is CASSPGQFTSGANVLTF. The CDR3 coding sequence is TGTGCCAGCAGCCCCGGACAGTTCACCTCTGGGGCCAACGTCCTGACTTTC.

The chain employs TRBV6-4 and TRBJ2-3, with TRBD1 identical over 10 bases. This CDR3 region has 15 residues. V dropped 2 bases and J dropped 1; count of bases not matched to a gene: 0. CDR1 is MRHNA, CDR2 SNTAGT, per germline. CDR3: CASSDGTGGTDTQYF. Written as DNA, the CDR3 is TGTGCCAGCAGTGACGGGACAGGGGGCACAGATACGCAGTATTTT.

The V and J genes are TRBV7-2 and TRBJ1-5; D uncertain. The CDR3 runs to 16 residues. The V gene's germline CDR1 is SGHTA and CDR2 FQGNSA. Trimming pared 5 bases from V and 9 bases from J, leaving 23 bases between. The CDR3: CASSPSDPAGEWPQHF. CDR3 nucleotide sequence: TGTGCCAGCAGCCCTAGTGACCCCGCCGGGGAATGGCCCCAGCATTTT.

The chain is built from TRBV2 and TRBJ1-4, with a possible D match to TRBD1 (6 bases). The V gene lost 10 bases and the J gene lost 0 bases, with 12 bases spanning the gap. In germline, CDR1 is SNHLY, CDR2 FYNNEI. The CDR3 runs to 14 residues. This CDR3 is CAIGTQSTNEKLFF. The DNA of the CDR3 is TGTGCCATCGGGACACAGTCAACTAATGAAAAACTGTTTTTT.

V is TRBV19 and J is TRBJ1-6; D is unclear. From germline, CDR1 is LNHDA and CDR2 SQIVND (reference sequence). The CDR3 runs to 13 residues. V shed 4 bases and J shed 14 bases, with 15 bases lying between them. CDR3: CASSTWATIALHF. For the CDR3, the DNA is TGTGCCAGTAGTACTTGGGCCACCATAGCCCTCCACTTT.

This chain joins TRBV18 and TRBJ2-7; TRBD1 matches 7 bases. The CDR3 extends over 14 amino acids. Germline CDR1 reads KGHSH; CDR2 reads LQKENI. With 3 bases clipped from V and 0 bases from J, the junction kept 2 bases outside the gene matches. CDR3 nucleotide sequence: TGTGCCAGCTCACCCGGGACAGCCTCCTACGAGCAGTACTTC. This sequence encodes CASSPGTASYEQYF.

The chain combines TRBV5-1 with TRBJ1-1; 8 positions match TRBD1. Germline loops: CDR1 SGHRS, CDR2 YFSETQ. The CDR3 has 16 amino acids. Trimming took 0 bases from V and 7 from J; bases not matched to a gene: 11. The CDR3 DNA sequence: TGCGCCAGCAGCTTGGCCGACAGGGGTCCCCTTGATGAAGCTTTCTTT. It codes for CASSLADRGPLDEAFF.

This rearrangement joins TRBV30 to TRBJ2-3, with 7 bases identical to TRBD2. V was clipped by 0 bases and J by 0 bases; unmatched bases: 9. This CDR3 contains 17 residues. Per germline, CDR1 GTSNPN and CDR2 SVGIG (reference sequence). This CDR3 is CAWSVRRSGASTDTQYF. The CDR3 DNA is TGTGCCTGGAGTGTACGACGAAGCGGGGCTAGCACAGATACGCAGTATTTT.

V and J are TRBV14 and TRBJ1-1; no reliable D call. CDR3 length equals 14 residues. V was pared by 1 base and J by 1 base, with 7 bases between. CDR1 is SGHDN and CDR2 is FVKESK in the germline V gene. CDR3: CASSQGRGNTEAFF. CDR3 sequence (DNA): TGTGCCAGCAGCCAAGGACGGGGGAACACTGAAGCTTTCTTT.

The chain uses TRBV5-4 and TRBJ1-4, with TRBD1 matching over 9 bases. V dropped 4 bases and J dropped 0; count of bases not matched to a gene: 4. This CDR3 spans 16 amino acids. CDR1 is SGHNT and CDR2 is YYREEE in the germline V gene (reference sequence). The chain's CDR3 is CASSDGQGPTNEKLFF. Written as DNA, the CDR3 is TGTGCCAGCAGCGACGGACAGGGGCCAACTAATGAAAAACTGTTTTTT.

The chain has TRBV27 and TRBJ1-3, with a possible D match to TRBD1 (5 bases). V lost 5 bases and J lost 4, with 9 bases in between. The CDR3 is 13 amino acids. The germline V gene encodes CDR1 MNHEY and CDR2 SMNVEV (reference sequence). The CDR3 nucleotides read TGTGCCAGCAGTAAACGACAGGGAAACACCATATATTTT. Translation: CASSKRQGNTIYF.

With respect to this clone: The sample carries other DNA sequences with the same CDR3. This sequence joins TRBV19 and TRBJ1-5; 7 bases are a match to TRBD1. Germline V lookup: CDR1 LNHDA, CDR2 SQIVND (reference sequence). The length of the CDR3 is 15 residues. Trimming removed 5 bases from V and 2 bases from J; junction bases left unmatched: 6. The CDR3 here is CASSGQGVGNQPQHF. CDR3 nucleotides: TGTGCCAGTAGTGGTCAGGGGGTTGGCAATCAGCCCCAGCATTTT.

The V and J genes are TRBV7-3 and TRBJ2-3; 7 bases are shared with TRBD2. This CDR3 contains 15 residues. V was pared by 8 bases and J by 0 bases, with 8 bases of the junction left unmatched. Germline assignment: CDR1 SGHTA and CDR2 FQGTGA. The CDR3: CASASTSLSTDTQYF. The CDR3 DNA follows: TGTGCCAGCGCCTCGACTAGCCTAAGCACAGATACGCAGTATTTT.

This rearrangement joins TRBV4-3 to TRBJ1-1; the D is unclear. The CDR3 extends over 14 amino acids. Trimming took 3 bases from V and 4 from J, leaving 12 bases between them. Germline CDR1 and CDR2: LGHNA and YSLEER. The CDR3 loop is CASSQDSTATEAFF. The CDR3 DNA follows: TGCGCCAGCAGCCAGGACTCTACGGCCACTGAAGCTTTCTTT.

The V gene is TRBV4-3, the J gene TRBJ1-2; 10 bases line up with TRBD1. The germline V gene has CDR1 LGHNA and CDR2 YSLEER. The CDR3 is 16 amino acids. Germline trimming cut 1 base from V and 4 bases from J; bases unmatched to any gene: 6. CDR3 protein: CASSQGGTGAFYGYTF. The DNA for the CDR3 is TGCGCCAGCAGCCAAGGAGGGACAGGGGCTTTCTATGGCTACACCTTC.

The chain uses TRBV28 and TRBJ1-2; maybe TRBD1 (6 bases). The V and J ends lost 7 bases and 10 bases respectively, with 22 bases between them. The germline gives CDR1 MDHEN, CDR2 SYDVKM. The length of the CDR3 is 14 residues. Here the CDR3 reads CASTKPQGWRSYTF. CDR3 DNA sequence: TGTGCCAGCACCAAACCCCAGGGGTGGAGGTCCTACACCTTC.

CDR3 in DNA: TGTGCCAGCAGCTTCTACCAGGCTAGCCAGAAAGAGACCCAGTACTTC. It yields the protein CASSFYQASQKETQYF. The chain links TRBV7-9 to TRBJ2-5; possibly TRBD2 for D (5 bases). The CDR3 length is 16 residues. Trimming pared 3 bases from V and 3 bases from J, leaving 17 bases between. Germline assignment: CDR1 SEHNR and CDR2 FQNEAQ (reference sequence). The full variable domain, with the rest looked up from reference TRBV7-9 and TRBJ2-5, is DTGVSQNPRHKITKRGQNVTFRCDPISEHNRLYWYRQTLGQGPEFLTYFQNEAQLEKSRLLSDRFSAERPKGSFSTLEIQRTEQGDSAMYLCASSFYQASQKETQYFGPGTRLLVL.

About this clone: At one of its ends the junction is not consistent with the germline gene, which may arise from a read error. The chain combines TRBV6-1 with TRBJ1-6; the D gene is possibly TRBD1 (6 bases). CDR3 length: 20 amino acids. Germline CDR1 is MNHNS and CDR2 is SASEGT. The CDR3 DNA reads TGTGCCAGCAGTGAAGAGTACAGGGTTGATCCCGGGTTTCCTAATTCACTCCTCCACTTT. This encodes CASSEEYRVDPGFPNSLLHF.

The chain combines TRBV4-2 with TRBJ2-7; D perhaps matches TRBD1 (6 bases). From germline, CDR1 is LGHNA and CDR2 YNFKEQ. The V end was cut by 0 bases, the J end by 3 bases, with 12 bases between. There are 15 residues in the CDR3. CDR3 in amino acids: CASSQDLDSFYEQYF. CDR3 in DNA: TGTGCCAGCAGCCAAGATTTGGACAGCTTCTACGAGCAGTACTTC.

The rearrangement uses TRBV19 and TRBJ2-2; D uncertain. The CDR3 has 14 residues. The V end lost 0 bases, the J end lost 1 base, and 3 bases lay between the germline ends. The germline V gene encodes CDR1 LNHDA and CDR2 SQIVND (reference sequence). CDR3 amino acids: CASSIDWNTGELFF. In DNA form, the CDR3 reads TGTGCCAGTAGTATAGACTGGAACACCGGGGAGCTGTTTTTT.

In DNA, the CDR3 is TGTGCCACCAGCAGAGACCTCCCCGGGACAGGAGGCGAGCAGTACTTC. It encodes CATSRDLPGTGGEQYF. J is TRBJ2-7 and V is TRBV15; the match to TRBD1 covers 8 bases. V trimming: 0 bases; J trimming: 6 bases; junction bases outside the gene matches: 10. Germline V gene data show CDR1 as LNHNV and CDR2 as YYDKDF (reference sequence). The CDR3 has 16 amino acids. The variable domain in full, with the rest retrieved from reference TRBV15 and TRBJ2-7, is DAMVIQNPRYQVTQFGKPVTLSCSQTLNHNVMYWYQQKSSQAPKLLFHYYDKDFNNEADTPDNFQSRRPNTSFCFLDIRSPGLGDTAMYLCATSRDLPGTGGEQYFGPGTRLTVT.

The rearrangement links TRBV15 to TRBJ1-4; D ambiguous. V was shortened by 2 bases and J by 8 bases, with 21 bases between the two germline ends. Germline lookup yields CDR1 LNHNV and CDR2 YYDKDF (reference sequence). This CDR3 has 17 residues. For the CDR3, the DNA is TGTGCCACCAGCAGAACAACACAACAGAGATTTAACGAAAAACTGTTTTTT. As protein: CATSRTTQQRFNEKLFF.

The V call is TRBV28, the J call TRBJ1-3; the D is unclear. Per germline, CDR1 MDHEN and CDR2 SYDVKM. The CDR3 is made up of 17 amino acids. Trimming removed 2 bases from V and 0 bases from J, with 14 bases in between. The chain's CDR3 is CASSLEPHTGSGNTIYF. Written as DNA, the CDR3 is TGTGCCAGCAGTTTAGAGCCCCACACGGGCTCTGGAAACACCATATATTTT.

The chain recombines TRBV28 with TRBJ1-2; 11 bases are a match to TRBD1. Germline V gene data show CDR1 as MDHEN and CDR2 as SYDVKM. The CDR3 spans 14 residues. J gave up 8 bases and V 2 bases, and 4 bases lay outside the gene matches. CDR3 region: CASSLGQGARGYTF. DNA for the CDR3: TGTGCCAGCAGTTTAGGACAGGGGGCACGCGGCTACACCTTC.

The V and J genes are TRBV10-3 and TRBJ1-1; 8 nucleotides agree with TRBD1. Germline CDR1 ENHRY, CDR2 SYGVKD. V lost 6 bases and J lost 3; bases outside the gene matches: 3. The CDR3 spans 13 residues. The CDR3 protein is CAISPTGDTEAFF. The CDR3 coding sequence is TGTGCCATCAGCCCGACAGGGGACACTGAAGCTTTCTTT.

The chain links TRBV28 to TRBJ1-2, with D possibly TRBD1 on 6 matching bases. Germline V gene lookup returns CDR1 MDHEN and CDR2 SYDVKM. The CDR3 has 12 amino acids. V lost 8 bases, J lost 7 bases, and 14 bases lay in between. The CDR3 region is CASFLSRGGYTF. The CDR3 DNA is TGTGCCAGCTTTCTCTCCAGGGGTGGCTACACCTTC.